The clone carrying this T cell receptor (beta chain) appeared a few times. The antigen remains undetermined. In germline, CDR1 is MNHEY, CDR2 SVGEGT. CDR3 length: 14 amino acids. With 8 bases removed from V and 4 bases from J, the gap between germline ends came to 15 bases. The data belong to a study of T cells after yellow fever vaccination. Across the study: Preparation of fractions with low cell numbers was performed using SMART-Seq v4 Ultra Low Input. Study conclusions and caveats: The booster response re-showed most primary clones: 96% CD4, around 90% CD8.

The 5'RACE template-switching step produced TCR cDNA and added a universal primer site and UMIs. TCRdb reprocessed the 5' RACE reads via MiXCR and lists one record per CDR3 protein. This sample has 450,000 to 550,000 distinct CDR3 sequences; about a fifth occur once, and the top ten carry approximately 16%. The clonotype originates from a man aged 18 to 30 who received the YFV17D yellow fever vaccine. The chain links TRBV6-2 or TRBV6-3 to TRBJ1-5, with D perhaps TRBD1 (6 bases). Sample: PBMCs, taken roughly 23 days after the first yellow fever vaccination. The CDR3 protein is CASSALTGNQPQHF. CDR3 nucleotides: TGTGCCAGCTCCGCTTTGACAGGAAATCAGCCCCAGCATTTT.